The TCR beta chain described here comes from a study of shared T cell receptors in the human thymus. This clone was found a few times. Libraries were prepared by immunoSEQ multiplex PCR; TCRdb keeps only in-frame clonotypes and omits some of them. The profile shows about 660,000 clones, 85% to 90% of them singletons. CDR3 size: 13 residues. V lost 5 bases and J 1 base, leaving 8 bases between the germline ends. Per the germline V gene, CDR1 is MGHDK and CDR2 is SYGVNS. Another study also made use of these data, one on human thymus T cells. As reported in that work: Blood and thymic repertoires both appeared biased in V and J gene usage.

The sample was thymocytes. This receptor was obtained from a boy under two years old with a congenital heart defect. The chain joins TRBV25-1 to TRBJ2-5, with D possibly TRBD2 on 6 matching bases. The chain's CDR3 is CASSTAGQETQYF. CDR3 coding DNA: TGTGCCAGCAGTACAGCGGGCCAAGAGACCCAGTACTTC.